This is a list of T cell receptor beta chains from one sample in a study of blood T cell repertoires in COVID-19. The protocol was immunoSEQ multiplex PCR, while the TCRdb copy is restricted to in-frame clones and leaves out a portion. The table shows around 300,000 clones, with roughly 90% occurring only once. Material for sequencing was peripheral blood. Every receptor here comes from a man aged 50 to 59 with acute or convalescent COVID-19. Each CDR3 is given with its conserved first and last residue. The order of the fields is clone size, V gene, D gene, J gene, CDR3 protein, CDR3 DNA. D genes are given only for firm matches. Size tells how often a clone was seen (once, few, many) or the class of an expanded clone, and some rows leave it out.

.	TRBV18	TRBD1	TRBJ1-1	CASSPRGQQAFF	TGTGCCAGCTCACCACGGGGACAGCAGGCTTTCTTT
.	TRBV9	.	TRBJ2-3	CASSQLQGSTDTQYF	TGTGCCAGCAGCCAGTTACAGGGAAGCACAGATACGCAGTATTTT
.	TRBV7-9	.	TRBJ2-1	CASSLAAGLYNEQFF	TGTGCCAGCAGCTTAGCGGCAGGGCTCTACAATGAGCAGTTCTTC
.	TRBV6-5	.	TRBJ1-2	CASSYKPVLVNGYTF	TGTGCCAGCAGTTACAAGCCGGTCCTGGTGAACGGCTACACCTTC
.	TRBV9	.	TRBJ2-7	CASSFRDFYEQYF	TGTGCCAGCAGCTTCCGGGACTTCTACGAGCAGTACTTC
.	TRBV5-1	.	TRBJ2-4	CASTGGNRGFQNIQYF	TGCGCCAGCACCGGGGGGAACAGGGGGTTCCAAAACATTCAGTACTTC
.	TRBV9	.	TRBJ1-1	CASSDQGPTSPAEAFF	TGTGCCAGCAGCGATCAGGGTCCTACGAGTCCGGCTGAAGCTTTCTTT
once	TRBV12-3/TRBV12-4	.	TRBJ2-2	CASSPPSGELFF	TGTGCCAGCAGTCCTCCCAGCGGGGAGCTGTTTTTT
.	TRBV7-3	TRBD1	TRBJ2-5	CASSTAGTGGETQYF	TGTGCCAGCAGCACCGCCGGGACAGGGGGAGAGACCCAGTACTTC
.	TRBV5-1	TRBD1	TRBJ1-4	CASGTGSGTNEKLFF	TGCGCCAGCGGGACAGGGAGTGGCACTAATGAAAAACTGTTTTTT
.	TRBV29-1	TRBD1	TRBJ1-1	CSVEETGVGRTEAFF	TGCAGCGTTGAAGAGACAGGGGTTGGTCGGACTGAAGCTTTCTTT
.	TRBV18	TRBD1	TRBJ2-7	CASSPPRTGERYEQYF	TGTGCCAGCTCACCACCGCGGACAGGGGAACGGTACGAGCAGTACTTC
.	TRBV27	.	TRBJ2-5	CASSPRGRTGQETQYF	TGTGCCAGCAGTCCCCGGGGGAGGACAGGCCAAGAGACCCAGTACTTC
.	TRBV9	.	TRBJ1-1	CASSVAMNTEAFF	TGTGCCAGCAGCGTAGCCATGAACACTGAAGCTTTCTTT
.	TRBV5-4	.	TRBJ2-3	CASSWNDFPSTDTQYF	TGTGCCAGCAGCTGGAACGACTTCCCTAGCACAGATACGCAGTATTTT
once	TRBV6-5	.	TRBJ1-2	CASRQMVGGGGYTF	TGTGCCAGCAGGCAAATGGTCGGGGGAGGAGGCTACACCTTC
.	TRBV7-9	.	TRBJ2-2	CASSSPLGAGELFF	TGTGCCAGCAGCTCCCCGTTAGGGGCCGGGGAGCTGTTTTTT
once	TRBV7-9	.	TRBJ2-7	CASSLGAGREQYF	TGTGCCAGCAGCTTAGGGGCAGGGCGCGAGCAGTACTTC
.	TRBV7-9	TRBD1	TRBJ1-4	CASSRGTGGDEKLFF	TGTGCCAGCAGCCGAGGGACAGGGGGCGATGAAAAACTGTTTTTT
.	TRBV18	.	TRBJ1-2	CASSPDRGYGYTF	TGTGCCAGCTCACCTGACCGGGGCTATGGCTACACCTTC
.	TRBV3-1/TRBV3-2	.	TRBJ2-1	CASSPEKAGGNEQFF	TGTGCCAGCAGCCCAGAGAAGGCCGGGGGCAATGAGCAGTTCTTC
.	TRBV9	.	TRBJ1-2	CASSGRDYLNYGYTF	TGTGCCAGCAGCGGACGGGACTATCTCAACTATGGCTACACCTTC
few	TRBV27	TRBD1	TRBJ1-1	CASSPWTGSLNTEAFF	TGTGCCAGCAGTCCTTGGACAGGGAGCCTGAACACTGAAGCTTTCTTT
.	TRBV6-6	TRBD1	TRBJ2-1	CASTETLSGGAYEQFF	TGTGCCAGCACCGAAACACTGTCAGGGGGCGCGTATGAGCAGTTCTTC
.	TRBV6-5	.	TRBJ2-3	CASSYGTGGGADTQYF	TGTGCCAGCAGTTACGGGACCGGGGGTGGGGCAGATACGCAGTATTTT
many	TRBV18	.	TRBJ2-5	CASSPTSSGLSETQYF	TGTGCCAGCTCACCTACTAGTTCGGGGTTGTCAGAGACCCAGTACTTC
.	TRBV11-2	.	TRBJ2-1	CASSWGLGTSGGRGFF	.
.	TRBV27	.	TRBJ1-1	CASSPQGLTEAFF	TGTGCCAGCAGTCCCCAGGGTCTTACTGAAGCTTTCTTT
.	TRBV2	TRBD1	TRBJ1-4	CASKGQALGLFF	TGTGCCAGCAAGGGACAGGCCCTGGGGCTGTTTTTT